This T cell receptor (beta chain) was documented in a study of control samples from healthy donors and cancer patients. Clones were sequenced by immunoSEQ multiplex PCR, and TCRdb holds only the in-frame ones, with some missing. The data hold roughly 140,000 clones, with approximately 93% observed a single time. V was pared by 4 bases and J by 1 base, with 10 bases between. The CDR3 has 14 amino acids. Germline-derived CDR1 and CDR2 are MGHRA and YSYEKL. The rearrangement links TRBV4-1 to TRBJ2-5, with D hard to call. Sequencing input: blood. The receptor was derived from a man in his fifties in good health. The chain's CDR3 is CASSLQLTQETQYF. The CDR3 DNA reads as TGCGCCAGCAGCCTACAGCTTACCCAAGAGACCCAGTACTTC.